This TCR beta chain appears in the sequencing data of a study of blood T cell repertoires in COVID-19. The overall study: Sources were T cells, B-cell-depleted T cells, or PBMCs; the material itself was cDNA or gDNA.

Trimming removed 5 bases from V and 4 bases from J, with 10 bases in between. The CDR3 is made up of 14 amino acids. Germline loops: CDR1 KGHDR, CDR2 SFDVKD. Original processing notes: Nucleated cell counts were estimated from reference gene primer amplification. Clones were sequenced by immunoSEQ multiplex PCR, and TCRdb holds only the in-frame ones, with some missing. The DNA was the basis for D and trimming; V, J and clone size are from that table. In the table there are 240,000 or so clones, approximately 85% of which are singletons. The chain uses TRBV24-1 and TRBJ2-2; D uncertain. This sequence originates from a woman in her twenties or thirties with acute or convalescent COVID-19. The sequencing input was peripheral blood. The CDR3 nucleotides are TGTGCCACCAGTGCAGGTGGTGTCACCGGGGAGCTGTTTTTT. It codes for CATSAGGVTGELFF.